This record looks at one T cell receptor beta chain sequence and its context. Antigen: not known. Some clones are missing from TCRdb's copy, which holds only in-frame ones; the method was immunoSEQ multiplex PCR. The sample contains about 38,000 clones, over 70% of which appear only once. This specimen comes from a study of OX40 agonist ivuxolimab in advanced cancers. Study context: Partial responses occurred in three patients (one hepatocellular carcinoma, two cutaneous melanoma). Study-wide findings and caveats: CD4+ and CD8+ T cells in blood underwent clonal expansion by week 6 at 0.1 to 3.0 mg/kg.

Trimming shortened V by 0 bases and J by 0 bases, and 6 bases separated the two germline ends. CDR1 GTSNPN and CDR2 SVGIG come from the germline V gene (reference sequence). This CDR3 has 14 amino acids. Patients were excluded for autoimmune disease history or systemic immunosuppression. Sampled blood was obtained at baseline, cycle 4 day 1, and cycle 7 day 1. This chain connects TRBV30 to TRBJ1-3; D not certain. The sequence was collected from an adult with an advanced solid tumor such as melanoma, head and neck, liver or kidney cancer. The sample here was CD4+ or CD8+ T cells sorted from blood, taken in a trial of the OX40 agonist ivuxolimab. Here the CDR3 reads CAWSVRVSGNTIYF. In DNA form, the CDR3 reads TGTGCCTGGAGTGTACGTGTCTCTGGAAACACCATATATTTT.